One T cell receptor beta chain is described in this entry. Its antigen is unknown. The data were obtained in a study of cytomegalovirus exposure and HLA in healthy donors. CDR3 length equals 15 residues. Trimming cost V 6 bases and J 2 bases; bases outside gene matches: 8. CDR1 SGDLS and CDR2 YYNGEE come from the germline V gene. Study conclusions and caveats: Despite most TCR sequences being rare, some public TCRs occurred in many donors.

The method was immunoSEQ multiplex PCR; TCRdb's version includes in-frame clones alone and lacks a portion of them. The sample has fewer than 100,000 clones, less than 95% seen once; the top ten hold approximately 3.4%. V gene TRBV9 combines with J gene TRBJ2-1; 7 bases match TRBD2. This TCR was recovered from a woman in her late teens or twenties in good health and CMV-seropositive. The sample consisted of PBMCs. The CDR3 DNA reads TGTGCCAGCACACGGAGCGGACTAGCCTACAATGAGCAGTTCTTC. Translated: CASTRSGLAYNEQFF.